The entry below describes one TCR beta chain. Germline V lookup: CDR1 MNHEY, CDR2 SVGEGT. V shed 7 bases and J shed 1 base, with 22 bases lying between them. The CDR3 has 17 residues. TCRdb independently ran MiXCR on the RT-PCR reads; one entry per CDR3 protein. The sample shows about 700,000 distinct CDR3 sequences, 14% of them seen only once. This chain connects TRBV6-2 or TRBV6-3 to TRBJ1-1, with unresolved D. This receptor was identified in a female donor in good health, serving as a healthy control. Material: memory CD4+ T cells from blood. In DNA form, the CDR3 reads TGTGCCAGCAACCCGCCCTTCCAGGAGGTAGGGAACACTGAAGCTTTCTTT. It translates to CASNPPFQEVGNTEAFF.